This T cell receptor beta chain was recovered during a study of identical twins. Study-level findings and limits: With abundant cord blood beta clonotypes, insertions were fewer; memory repertoires showed no such pattern.

The germline gives CDR1 SGHRS, CDR2 YFSETQ. This CDR3 contains 14 residues. Trimming stripped 1 base from V and 6 bases from J, with 14 bases between. TCRdb re-called the 5' RACE reads through MiXCR, storing one row per CDR3 protein. The sample includes roughly 200,000 distinct CDR3 sequences, 7.5% of them seen just once. Comment on this clonotype: Its cognate antigen is unknown.

The same sample was also studied in work on yellow fever vaccine responses in identical twins.

Sequencing was done on a sample of memory (CD45RO+) T cells sorted from blood. The chain couples TRBV5-1 to TRBJ2-7, with D maybe TRBD2 (6 bases). The clonotype originates from a woman aged 18-29 years in good health. This chain's CDR3 is CASSLSTGEGEQYF. The DNA of the CDR3 is TGCGCCAGCAGCTTGTCTACGGGAGAGGGCGAGCAGTACTTC.